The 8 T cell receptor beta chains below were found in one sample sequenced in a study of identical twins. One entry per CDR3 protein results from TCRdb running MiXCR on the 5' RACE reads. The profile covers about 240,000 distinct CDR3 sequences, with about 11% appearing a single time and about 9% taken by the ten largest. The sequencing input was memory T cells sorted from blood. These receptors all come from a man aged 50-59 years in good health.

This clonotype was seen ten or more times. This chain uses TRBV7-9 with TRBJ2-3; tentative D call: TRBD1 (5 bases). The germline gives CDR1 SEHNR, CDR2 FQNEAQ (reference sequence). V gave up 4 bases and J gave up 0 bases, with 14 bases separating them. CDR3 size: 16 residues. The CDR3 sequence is CASSSGFTGSTDTQYF. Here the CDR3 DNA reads TGTGCCAGCAGCTCAGGGTTCACAGGCAGCACAGATACGCAGTATTTT. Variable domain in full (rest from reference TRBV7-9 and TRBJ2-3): DTGVSQNPRHKITKRGQNVTFRCDPISEHNRLYWYRQTLGQGPEFLTYFQNEAQLEKSRLLSDRFSAERPKGSFSTLEIQRTEQGDSAMYLCASSSGFTGSTDTQYFGPGTRLTVL.

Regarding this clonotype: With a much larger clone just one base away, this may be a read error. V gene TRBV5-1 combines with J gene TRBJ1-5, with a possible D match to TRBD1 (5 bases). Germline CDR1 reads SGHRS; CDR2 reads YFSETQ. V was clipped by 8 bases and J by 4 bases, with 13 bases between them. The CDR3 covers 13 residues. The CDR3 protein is CARAEGINQPQHF. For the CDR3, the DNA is TGCGCCAGAGCGGAGGGGATTAATCAGCCCCAGCATTTT.

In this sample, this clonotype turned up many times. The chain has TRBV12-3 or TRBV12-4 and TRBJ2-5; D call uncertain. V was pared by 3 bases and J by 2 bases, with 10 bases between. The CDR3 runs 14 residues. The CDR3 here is CASSFVTEQETQYF. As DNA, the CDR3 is TGTGCCAGCAGTTTCGTGACGGAACAAGAGACCCAGTACTTC.

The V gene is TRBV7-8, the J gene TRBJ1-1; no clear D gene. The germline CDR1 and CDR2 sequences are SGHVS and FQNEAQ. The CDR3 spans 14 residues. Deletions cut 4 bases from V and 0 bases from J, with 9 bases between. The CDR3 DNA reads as TGTGCCAGCAGCTCGGCAATCCTGAACACTGAAGCTTTCTTT. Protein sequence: CASSSAILNTEAFF. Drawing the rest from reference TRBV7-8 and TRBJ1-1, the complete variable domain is GAGVSQSPRYKVAKRGQDVALRCDPISGHVSLFWYQQALGQGPEFLTYFQNEAQLDKSGLPSDRFFAERPEGSVSTLKIQRTQQEDSAVYLCASSSAILNTEAFFGQGTRLTVV.

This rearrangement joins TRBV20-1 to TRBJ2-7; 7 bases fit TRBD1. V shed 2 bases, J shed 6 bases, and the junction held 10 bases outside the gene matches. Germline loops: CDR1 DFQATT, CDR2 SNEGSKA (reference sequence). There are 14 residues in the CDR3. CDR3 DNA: TGCAGTGCTAGAATGACAGGGCGAACCTCCGAGCAGTACTTC. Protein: CSARMTGRTSEQYF.

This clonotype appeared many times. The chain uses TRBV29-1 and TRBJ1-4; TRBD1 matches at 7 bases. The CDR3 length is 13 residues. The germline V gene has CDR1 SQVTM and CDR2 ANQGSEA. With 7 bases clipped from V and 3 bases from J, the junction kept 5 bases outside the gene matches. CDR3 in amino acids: CSAEGASNEKLFF. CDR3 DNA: TGCAGCGCCGAGGGGGCCTCTAATGAAAAACTGTTTTTT.

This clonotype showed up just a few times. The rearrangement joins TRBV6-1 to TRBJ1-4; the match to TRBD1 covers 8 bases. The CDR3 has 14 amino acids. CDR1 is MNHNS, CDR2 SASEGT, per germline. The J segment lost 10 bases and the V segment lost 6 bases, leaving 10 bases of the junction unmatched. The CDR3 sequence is CASRTDRGTLKLFF. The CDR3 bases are TGTGCCAGCAGGACCGACAGGGGAACTCTAAAACTGTTTTTT.

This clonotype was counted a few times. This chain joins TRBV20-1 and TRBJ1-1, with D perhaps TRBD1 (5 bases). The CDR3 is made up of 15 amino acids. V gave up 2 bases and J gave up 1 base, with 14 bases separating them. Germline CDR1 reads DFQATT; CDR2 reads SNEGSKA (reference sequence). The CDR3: CSARTQGLGNTEAFF. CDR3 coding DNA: TGCAGTGCTAGAACTCAGGGATTGGGGAACACTGAAGCTTTCTTT.